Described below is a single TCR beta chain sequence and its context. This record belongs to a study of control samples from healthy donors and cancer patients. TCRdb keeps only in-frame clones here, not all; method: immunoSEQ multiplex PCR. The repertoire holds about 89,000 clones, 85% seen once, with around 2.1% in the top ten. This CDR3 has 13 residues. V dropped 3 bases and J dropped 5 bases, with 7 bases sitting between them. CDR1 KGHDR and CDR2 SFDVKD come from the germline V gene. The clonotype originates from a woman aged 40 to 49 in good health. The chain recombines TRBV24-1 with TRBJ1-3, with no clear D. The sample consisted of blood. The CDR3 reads CATSDPLRNTIYF. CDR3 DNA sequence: TGTGCCACCAGTGATCCCCTAAGAAACACCATATATTTT.